These T cell receptor beta chains were read from a single sample in a study of T cell responses to AZD1222 COVID-19 vaccine. The data were produced by immunoSEQ multiplex PCR, yet TCRdb's version contains in-frame clones alone and is incomplete. The table includes 70,000 to 100,000 clones, approximately 85% detected once. The sequenced sample was peripheral blood, obtained 28 days after the second AZD1222 dose. These receptors were collected from an adult who received the AZD1222 COVID-19 vaccine. Each CDR3 is given with its conserved first and last residue.

v_call: TRBV7-3; cdr3_aa: CASSPQRGSNEQFF
v_call: TRBV28; cdr3_aa: CASSLTLGGSGEQYF
v_call: TRBV30; cdr3_aa: CACTGVGKLFF
v_call: TRBV28; cdr3_aa: CASSSPGGTSTDTQYF
v_call: TRBV5-1; cdr3_aa: CASSLRRSEETQYF
v_call: TRBV14; cdr3_aa: CASSQVLGFGYTF
v_call: TRBV5-1; cdr3_aa: CASSLAGQGVDEKLFF
v_call: TRBV7-8; cdr3_aa: CASSLGGTREETQYF
v_call: TRBV27; cdr3_aa: CASSLSYTGELFF
v_call: TRBV7-3; cdr3_aa: CASSPTPGLAYNEQFF
v_call: TRBV11-2; cdr3_aa: CASSLRVGPYEQYF
v_call: TRBV11-1; cdr3_aa: CASSLESFTEAFF
v_call: TRBV7-2; cdr3_aa: CATGLASYNEQFF
v_call: TRBV19; cdr3_aa: CASSIWAAKNTEAFF
v_call: TRBV3-1/TRBV3-2; cdr3_aa: CASSPRTGSENTEAFF
v_call: TRBV6-1; cdr3_aa: CASSEGTAGNTIYF
v_call: TRBV2; cdr3_aa: CASTLTTSYEQYF
v_call: TRBV5-5; cdr3_aa: CASSLEGGVGTEAFF